Below are 4 T cell receptor beta chains sequenced from a single sample in a study of CD8 T cells in ankylosing spondylitis. Each CDR3 protein gets one entry after TCRdb re-called the 5' RACE reads with MiXCR. Of about 240,000 distinct CDR3 sequences in the sample, roughly 8.6% were seen once. The specimen was blood, either unsorted or a sorted T cell fraction (not recorded which). These receptor sequences come from a male donor with ankylosing spondylitis or in good health (not recorded which).

This clonotype showed up many times. The rearrangement links TRBV20-1 to TRBJ2-4; D is possibly TRBD1 (5 bases). Trimming pared 3 bases from V and 6 bases from J, leaving 15 bases between. Looked up from germline, CDR1 is DFQATT and CDR2 is SNEGSKA (reference sequence). This CDR3 spans 14 amino acids. The CDR3 here is CSARLQGRRNIQYF. DNA of the CDR3: TGCAGTGCTAGGTTGCAGGGTAGGCGAAACATTCAGTACTTC.

This clonotype was picked up many times. At one boundary the junction diverges from the germline segment, which might be a read error. This chain uses TRBV6-2 or TRBV6-3 with TRBJ1-4; TRBD1 matches at 7 bases. Germline CDR1 reads MNHEY; CDR2 reads SVGEGT. This CDR3 has 13 residues. DNA for the CDR3: TGTGCCAGCAGTTACACCTATCAACAGGGGCCGCTTTTT. Its translation is CASSYTYQQGPLF.

Comments on this clonotype: This may arise from a read error, as a much more abundant clone is one base away. The chain is built from TRBV20-1 and TRBJ2-1; D is perhaps TRBD1 (6 bases). Germline loops: CDR1 DFQATT, CDR2 SNEGSKA (reference sequence). V dropped 4 bases and J dropped 4 bases, with 14 bases sitting between them. This CDR3 is built from 14 residues. CDR3 nucleotide sequence: TGCAGTGCTACCTGGACAGAGAGATACAATGAGCAGTTCTTC. As protein: CSATWTERYNEQFF.

This clonotype occurred many times. This chain connects TRBV14 to TRBJ2-5; D is tentatively TRBD1 or TRBD2 (5 bases each). CDR3 length equals 15 residues. Germline loops: CDR1 SGHDN, CDR2 FVKESK. Trimming shortened V by 1 base and J by 3 bases, and 12 bases separated the two germline ends. The CDR3 loop is CASSQGGPPEETQYF. For the CDR3, the DNA is TGTGCCAGCAGCCAAGGGGGACCGCCCGAAGAGACCCAGTACTTC.